This record covers a single TCR beta chain. The source of the sample is a study of blood T cell repertoires in COVID-19. Trimming removed 0 bases from V and 2 bases from J, with 14 bases in between. The CDR3 is made up of 17 amino acids. The V gene's germline CDR1 is SGDLS and CDR2 YYNGEE. Assay used: immunoSEQ multiplex PCR; TCRdb lists only in-frame clones, some missing. The sample shows 150,000 to 200,000 clones, roughly 81% of them seen only once. Sequenced sample: peripheral blood. This chain links TRBV9 with TRBJ2-2, with D perhaps TRBD1 (6 bases). The clonotype comes from an elderly woman with COVID-19, enrolled during active disease. The CDR3 nucleotides read TGTGCCAGCAGCGTAGGAGGTTGGGGGCCTAACACCGGGGAGCTGTTTTTT. This codes for CASSVGGWGPNTGELFF. Full variable domain (missing parts from reference TRBV9 and TRBJ2-2): DSGVTQTPKHLITATGQRVTLRCSPRSGDLSVYWYQQSLDQGLQFLIQYYNGEERAKGNILERFSAQQFPDLHSELNLSSLELGDSALYFCASSVGGWGPNTGELFFGEGSRLTVL.